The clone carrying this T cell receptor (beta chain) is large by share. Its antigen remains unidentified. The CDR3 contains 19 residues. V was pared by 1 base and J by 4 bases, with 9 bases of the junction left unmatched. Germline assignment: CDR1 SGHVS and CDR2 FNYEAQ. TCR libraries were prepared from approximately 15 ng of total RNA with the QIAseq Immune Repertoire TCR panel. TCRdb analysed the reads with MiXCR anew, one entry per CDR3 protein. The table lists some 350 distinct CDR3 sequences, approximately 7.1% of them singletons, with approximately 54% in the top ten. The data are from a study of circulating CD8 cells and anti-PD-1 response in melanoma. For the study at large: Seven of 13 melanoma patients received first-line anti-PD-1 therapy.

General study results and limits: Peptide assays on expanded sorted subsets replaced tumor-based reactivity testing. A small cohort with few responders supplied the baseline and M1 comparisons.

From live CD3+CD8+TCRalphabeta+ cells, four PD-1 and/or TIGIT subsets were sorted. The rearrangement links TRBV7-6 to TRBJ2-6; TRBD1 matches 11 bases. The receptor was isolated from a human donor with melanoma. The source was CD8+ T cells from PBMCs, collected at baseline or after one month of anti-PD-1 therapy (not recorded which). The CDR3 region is CASSLGTGGALSGANVLTF. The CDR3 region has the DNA TGTGCCAGCAGCTTAGGGACAGGGGGCGCTTTGAGCGGGGCCAACGTCCTGACTTTC.